This T cell receptor beta chain was identified during a study of molecular identifiers for immune sequencing clone quantification. Germline lookup yields CDR1 DFQATT and CDR2 SNEGSKA (reference sequence). The V end was cut by 2 bases, the J end by 4 bases, with 12 bases between. The CDR3 has 14 residues. The authors built bulk TCR libraries by previously described methods with listed TCR primers. TCRdb ran MiXCR on the PCR reads and lists one entry per CDR3 protein. The sample records approximately 670,000 distinct CDR3 sequences, less than 20% being singletons. This clonotype was counted at least ten times. Its antigen is not known. Notes on the study in general: More than 98% of effector molecules, versus under 1% of naive-cell molecules, belonged to clones above 20 RNA copies.

What was sequenced was naive CD8+ T cells from blood, with Jurkat cell RNA spiked in. Stated subset: FACS-sorted CD8+CD4-CCR7+CD45RA+ naive T cells. V and J are TRBV20-1 and TRBJ1-3; D unclear. This TCR came from a human donor in good health. Some libraries in this study had Jurkat cell RNA spiked in. The CDR3 DNA sequence: TGCAGTGCTAGACCGCCCGCTGAAGGAAACACCATATATTTT. The encoded protein is CSARPPAEGNTIYF.